This TCR beta chain emerged from a study of shared clonotypes between healthy human individuals. Study results and limitations: The naive CD4 repertoires of several donors were compared, and around 5% of clonotypes were shared. Generation of non-shared clonotypes was less probable than generation of clonotypes shared by all four donors.

CDR1 and CDR2 (germline): LNHDA, SQIVND (reference sequence). There are 15 residues in the CDR3. Trimming at V came to 4 bases and at J to 6 bases, leaving 9 bases not matched to a gene. TCRdb's copy holds only in-frame clones and misses some; the assay was immunoSEQ multiplex PCR. The sample consists of about 1.5 million clones, 95% to 99% of them appearing once. For this clone: Its cognate antigen is unknown.

This chain uses TRBV19 with TRBJ2-1; 7 nucleotides line up with TRBD2. Sequences were obtained from naive CD4+ T cells sorted from blood. Subset here: CD45RA+ positively selected. The sequence derives from a man younger than 45 in good health. The DNA of the CDR3 is TGTGCCAGTAGTACCCCCGGGGCGGGAGCCAATGAGCAGTTCTTC. Its translation: CASSTPGAGANEQFF.